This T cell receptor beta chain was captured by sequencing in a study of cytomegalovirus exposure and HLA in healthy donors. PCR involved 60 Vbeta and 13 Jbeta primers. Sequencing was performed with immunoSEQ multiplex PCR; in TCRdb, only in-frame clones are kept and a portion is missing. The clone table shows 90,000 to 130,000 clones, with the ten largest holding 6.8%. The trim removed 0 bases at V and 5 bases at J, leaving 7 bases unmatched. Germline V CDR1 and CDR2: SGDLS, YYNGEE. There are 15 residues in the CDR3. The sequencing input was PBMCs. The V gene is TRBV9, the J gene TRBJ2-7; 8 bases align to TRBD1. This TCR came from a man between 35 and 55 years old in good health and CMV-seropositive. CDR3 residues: CASSVARTGRNEQYF. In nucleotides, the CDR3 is TGTGCCAGCAGCGTAGCCCGGACAGGGAGAAACGAGCAGTACTTC.